The rows below give T cell receptor beta chains drawn from one sample of a study of shared clonotypes between healthy human individuals. Data came from immunoSEQ multiplex PCR; TCRdb stores just in-frame clones and leaves some out. The sample yields about 1.1 million clones, around 78% seen once. Sequencing was performed on memory CD4+ T cells from PBMCs. Every receptor here comes from a man aged 18-30 years in good health. Some clones in this sample may be carry-over from other donors' samples. Each CDR3 is given with its conserved first and last residue. The D gene is left open where the match is weak. Some rows have no size entry. The others give once, few or many, or a class for an expanded clone.

v_gene	j_gene	abundance	d_gene	CDR3aa	CDR3nt
TRBV5-6	TRBJ1-2	NA	NA	CASSLAVQLGYGYTF	TGTGCCAGCAGCTTAGCGGTACAACTAGGCTATGGCTACACCTTC
TRBV5-4	TRBJ2-7	NA	TRBD2	CASSEEGLAGIYEQYF	TGTGCCAGCAGCGAAGAGGGACTAGCGGGCATCTACGAGCAGTACTTC
TRBV19	TRBJ1-5	NA	NA	CASRPGGNSNQPQHF	TGTGCCAGTAGGCCCGGGGGGAATAGCAATCAGCCCCAGCATTTT
TRBV9	TRBJ2-5	NA	TRBD2	CASSVVGTSTQETQYF	TGTGCCAGCAGCGTAGTGGGGACTAGCACACAAGAGACCCAGTACTTC
TRBV7-2	TRBJ2-5	NA	NA	CASSLGVAVGVETQYF	TGTGCCAGCAGCTTAGGTGTAGCGGTTGGTGTGGAGACCCAGTACTTC
TRBV18	TRBJ2-7	NA	NA	CASSPASTYEQYF	TGTGCCAGCTCACCCGCCAGCACCTACGAGCAGTACTTC
TRBV21-1	TRBJ1-2	NA	NA	CAGLYRGGAAYGYTF	TGTGCCGGCCTCTATAGGGGAGGGGCGGCCTATGGCTACACCTTC
TRBV13	TRBJ2-7	few	TRBD1	CASSAGQGTREQYF	TGTGCCAGCAGCGCGGGACAGGGGACTAGGGAGCAGTACTTC
TRBV19	TRBJ2-5	NA	TRBD1	CASSRGQGLQETQYF	TGTGCCAGTAGTAGGGGACAGGGCCTCCAAGAGACCCAGTACTTC
TRBV6-1	TRBJ1-2	NA	NA	CASSEVNGGGYTF	TGTGCCAGCAGTGAAGTGAATGGGGGGGGCTACACCTTC
TRBV10-3	TRBJ1-2	few	TRBD1	CAISVNRDRNGYTF	TGTGCCATCAGTGTGAACCGGGACAGGAATGGCTACACCTTC
TRBV18	TRBJ1-1	NA	NA	CASSPHSDTEAFF	TGTGCCAGCTCACCACATTCCGACACTGAAGCTTTCTTT
TRBV5-4	TRBJ2-7	NA	TRBD1	CASSSGTGFTKQYF	TGTGCCAGCAGCTCCGGGACAGGGTTTACGAAGCAGTACTTC
TRBV2	TRBJ1-2	few	TRBD1	CASRAGTANYGYTF	TGTGCCAGCAGGGCTGGGACAGCTAACTATGGCTACACCTTC
TRBV7-9	TRBJ2-7	NA	NA	CASSPRSNSYEQYF	TGTGCCAGCAGCCCCAGGTCCAACTCCTACGAGCAGTACTTC
TRBV30	TRBJ2-7	NA	TRBD1	CAFDPGQSSNEQYF	TGTGCCTTCGATCCGGGACAGTCTTCTAACGAGCAGTACTTC
TRBV28	TRBJ2-7	NA	TRBD1	CASSSGQGVHEQYF	TGTGCCAGCAGTTCGGGACAGGGGGTTCACGAGCAGTACTTC
TRBV19	TRBJ2-2	NA	TRBD2	CASSKPGLAPGELFF	TGTGCCAGTAGTAAACCGGGACTAGCGCCCGGGGAGCTGTTTTTT
TRBV6-5	TRBJ2-7	once	TRBD1	CASSRGQGAYEQYF	TGTGCCAGCAGTCGTGGACAGGGGGCCTACGAGCAGTACTTC
TRBV5-1	TRBJ2-1	NA	TRBD2	CASNPGGADEQFF	TGCGCCAGCAACCCCGGGGGGGCTGATGAGCAGTTCTTC
TRBV7-8	TRBJ1-2	once	NA	CASSLSRVDGYTF	TGTGCCAGCAGCTTAAGCAGGGTAGATGGCTACACCTTC
TRBV27	TRBJ2-7	NA	NA	CASSLSLGVREYF	TGTGCCAGCAGTTTATCGTTGGGGGTTAGGGAGTACTTC
TRBV25-1	TRBJ2-7	NA	NA	CASSPGPSYEQYF	TGTGCCAGCAGTCCAGGGCCCTCCTACGAGCAGTACTTC
TRBV10-1	TRBJ1-5	NA	NA	CASSDRDQPQHF	TGCGCCAGCAGCGACAGAGATCAGCCCCAGCATTTT
TRBV19	TRBJ1-5	once	NA	CASSMNPRGGSTRQPQHF	TGTGCCAGTAGTATGAACCCGCGGGGAGGCTCGACTAGGCAGCCCCAGCATTTT
TRBV11-3	TRBJ2-1	NA	TRBD2	CASSASGTKQFF	TGTGCCAGCAGCGCCAGCGGGACTAAGCAGTTCTTC
TRBV7-2	TRBJ1-1	NA	NA	CASKKNRDTEAFF	TGTGCCAGCAAGAAGAATCGAGACACTGAAGCTTTCTTT
TRBV2	TRBJ2-5	NA	NA	CASSEASETQYF	TGTGCCAGCAGTGAAGCTTCGGAGACCCAGTACTTC
TRBV18	TRBJ1-1	NA	NA	CASSQDRNTEAFF	TGTGCCAGCTCACAGGACAGGAACACTGAAGCTTTCTTT
TRBV7-2	TRBJ1-5	NA	NA	CASSPQPTDQPQHF	TGTGCCAGCAGCCCCCAACCAACGGATCAGCCCCAGCATTTT
TRBV7-2	TRBJ2-5	once	NA	CASSFIWGQETQYF	TGTGCCAGCAGCTTCATCTGGGGCCAAGAGACCCAGTACTTC
TRBV7-2	TRBJ2-3	once	NA	CASSRPPGGAQYF	TGTGCCAGCAGTCGCCCACCCGGAGGGGCGCAGTATTTT
TRBV28	TRBJ2-7	NA	TRBD1	CASSSTGVEQYF	TGTGCCAGCAGTTCAACAGGGGTCGAGCAGTACTTC
TRBV7-8	TRBJ1-3	NA	NA	CASSLVRGRSGNTIYF	TGTGCCAGCAGCTTAGTTAGGGGCCGATCTGGAAACACCATATATTTT
TRBV4-1	TRBJ1-5	NA	NA	CASSQDRGGDSNQPQHF	TGCGCCAGCAGCCAAGACAGGGGAGGGGATAGCAATCAGCCCCAGCATTTT
TRBV7-9	TRBJ2-7	NA	TRBD2	CASSKTLAGVYEQYF	TGTGCCAGCAGCAAAACCCTAGCGGGAGTCTACGAGCAGTACTTC
TRBV9	TRBJ2-7	NA	TRBD2	CASSVSLADYEQYF	TGTGCCAGCAGCGTATCCCTAGCGGATTACGAGCAGTACTTC
TRBV28	TRBJ2-1	NA	NA	CASRNSDSYNEQFF	TGTGCCAGCAGGAACAGTGACTCCTACAATGAGCAGTTCTTC
TRBV5-1	TRBJ2-4	NA	NA	CASSRRQDLAKNIQYF	TGCGCCAGCAGCAGGAGACAGGATCTGGCCAAAAACATTCAGTACTTC
TRBV18	TRBJ2-1	NA	TRBD2	CASSPIRLAGNNEQFF	TGTGCCAGCTCACCAATCCGACTAGCGGGGAACAATGAGCAGTTCTTC
TRBV4-1	TRBJ2-1	NA	TRBD2	CASSQEGLAGSREQFF	TGCGCCAGCAGCCAAGAGGGACTAGCGGGTTCTAGGGAGCAGTTCTTC
TRBV5-1	TRBJ2-3	few	NA	CASTPGFGVTDTQYF	TGCGCCAGCACCCCTGGATTTGGCGTTACAGATACGCAGTATTTT
TRBV19	TRBJ1-2	NA	NA	CASSHIGADSSDGYTF	TGTGCCAGTAGCCACATCGGGGCGGACTCATCGGATGGCTACACCTTC
TRBV7-2	TRBJ2-5	NA	NA	CASSLSYWQGETQYF	TGTGCCAGCAGCTTAAGTTATTGGCAGGGAGAGACCCAGTACTTC
TRBV10-3	TRBJ2-5	NA	TRBD1	CAIKRGTELETQYF	TGTGCCATCAAGAGAGGGACAGAGTTAGAGACCCAGTACTTC
TRBV18	TRBJ1-1	few	NA	CASSPPGAEAFF	TGTGCCAGCTCACCCCCTGGGGCTGAAGCTTTCTTT
TRBV6-5	TRBJ2-2	NA	NA	CASSSEGARGELFF	TGTGCCAGCAGTTCGGAGGGGGCGCGCGGGGAGCTGTTTTTT